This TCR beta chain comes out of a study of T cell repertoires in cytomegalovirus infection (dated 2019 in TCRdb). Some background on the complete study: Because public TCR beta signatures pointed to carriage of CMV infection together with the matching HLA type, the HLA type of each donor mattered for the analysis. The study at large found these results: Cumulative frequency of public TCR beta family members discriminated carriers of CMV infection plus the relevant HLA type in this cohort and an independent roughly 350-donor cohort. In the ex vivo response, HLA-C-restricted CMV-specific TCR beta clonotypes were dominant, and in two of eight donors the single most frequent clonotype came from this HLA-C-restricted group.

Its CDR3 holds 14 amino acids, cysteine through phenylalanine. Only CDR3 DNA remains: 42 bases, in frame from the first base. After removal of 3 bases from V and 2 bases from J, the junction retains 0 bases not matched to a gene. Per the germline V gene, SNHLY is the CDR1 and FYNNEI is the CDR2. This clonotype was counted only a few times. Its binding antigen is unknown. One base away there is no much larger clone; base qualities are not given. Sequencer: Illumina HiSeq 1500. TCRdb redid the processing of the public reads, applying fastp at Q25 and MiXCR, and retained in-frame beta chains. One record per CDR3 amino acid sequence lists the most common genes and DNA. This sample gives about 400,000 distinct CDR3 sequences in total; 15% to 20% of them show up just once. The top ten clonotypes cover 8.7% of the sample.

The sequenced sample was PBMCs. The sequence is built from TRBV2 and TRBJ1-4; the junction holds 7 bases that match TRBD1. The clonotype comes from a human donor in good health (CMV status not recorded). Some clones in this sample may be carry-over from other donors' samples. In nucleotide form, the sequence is TGTGCCAGCAGTGAGGACAGGACTAATGAAAAACTGTTTTTT. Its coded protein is CASSEDRTNEKLFF.